This T cell receptor beta chain derives from a study of CD8 T cells in ankylosing spondylitis. Study outcomes and limitations: Significant enrichment of disease-linked clones was reported in matched ankylosing spondylitis synovial fluid. Typical of ankylosing spondylitis blood, it appeared, was a TCR beta motif of under 10 highly homologous variants.

Ten or more counts support this clonotype. Its specificity is not known. TCRdb called the 5' RACE reads again in MiXCR, with one record for every CDR3 protein. The data contain some 130,000 distinct CDR3 sequences, about 7.3% of them singletons. The CDR3 runs 16 residues. Germline V gene data show CDR1 as MNHEY and CDR2 as SMNVEV (reference sequence). The V and J ends lost 2 bases and 6 bases respectively, with 19 bases between them. The chain employs TRBV27 and TRBJ1-1, with a weak D call TRBD1 (5 bases). Sequences were obtained from blood, either unsorted or a sorted T cell fraction (not recorded which). The clonotype was recovered from a female donor with ankylosing spondylitis or in good health (not recorded which). CDR3 bases: TGTGCCAGCAGTTTAGGAGAGCGGGGGGGTTTCGCTGAAGCTTTCTTT. Protein product: CASSLGERGGFAEAFF.